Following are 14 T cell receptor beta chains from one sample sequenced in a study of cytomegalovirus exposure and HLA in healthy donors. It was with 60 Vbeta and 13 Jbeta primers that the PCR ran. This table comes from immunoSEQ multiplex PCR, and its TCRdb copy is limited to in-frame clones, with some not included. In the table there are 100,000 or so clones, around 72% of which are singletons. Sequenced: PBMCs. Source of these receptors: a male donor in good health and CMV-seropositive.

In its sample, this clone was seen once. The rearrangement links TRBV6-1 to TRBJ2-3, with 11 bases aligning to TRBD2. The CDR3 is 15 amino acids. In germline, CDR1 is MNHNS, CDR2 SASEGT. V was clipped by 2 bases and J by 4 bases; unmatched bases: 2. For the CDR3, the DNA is TGTGCCAGCAGTGAAACTAGCGGGGGCGCAGATACGCAGTATTTT. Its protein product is CASSETSGGADTQYF.

CDR3 protein: CASSLNPGDSGYTF. The DNA of the CDR3 is TGTGCCAGCAGCCTAAACCCAGGGGATAGTGGCTACACCTTC. The chain employs TRBV28 and TRBJ1-2; tentative D call: TRBD1 (6 bases). Germline loops: CDR1 MDHEN, CDR2 SYDVKM. Trimming shortened V by 6 bases and J by 7 bases, and 18 bases separated the two germline ends. This CDR3 has 14 amino acids.

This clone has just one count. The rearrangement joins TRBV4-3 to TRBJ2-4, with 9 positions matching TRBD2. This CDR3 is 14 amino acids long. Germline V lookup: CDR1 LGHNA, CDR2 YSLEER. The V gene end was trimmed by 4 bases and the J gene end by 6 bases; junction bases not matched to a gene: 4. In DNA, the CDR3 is TGCGCCAGCAGCCGAGCGGGGGGAAGAAACATTCAGTACTTC. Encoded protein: CASSRAGGRNIQYF.

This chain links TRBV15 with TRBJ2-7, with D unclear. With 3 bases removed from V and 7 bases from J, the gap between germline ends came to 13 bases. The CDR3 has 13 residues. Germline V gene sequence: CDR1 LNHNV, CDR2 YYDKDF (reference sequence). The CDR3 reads CATSRGQLWEQYF. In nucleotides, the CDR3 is TGTGCCACCAGCAGGGGCCAGCTTTGGGAGCAGTACTTC.

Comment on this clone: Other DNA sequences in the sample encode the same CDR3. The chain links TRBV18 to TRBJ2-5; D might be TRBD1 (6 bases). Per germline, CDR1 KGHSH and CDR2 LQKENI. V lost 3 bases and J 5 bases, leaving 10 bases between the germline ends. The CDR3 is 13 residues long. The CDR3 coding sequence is TGTGCCAGCTCACCGCGCCAGGGGGAGACCCAGTACTTC. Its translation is CASSPRQGETQYF. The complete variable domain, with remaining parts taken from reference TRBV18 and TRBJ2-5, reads NAGVMQNPRHLVRRRGQEARLRCSPMKGHSHVYWYRQLPEEGLKFMVYLQKENIIDESGMPKERFSAEFPKEGPSILRIQQVVRGDSAAYFCASSPRQGETQYFGPGTRLLVL.

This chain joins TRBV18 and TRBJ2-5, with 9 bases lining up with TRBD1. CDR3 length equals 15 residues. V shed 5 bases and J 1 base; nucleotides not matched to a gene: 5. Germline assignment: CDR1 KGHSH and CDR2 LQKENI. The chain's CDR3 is CASSGQGLSQETQYF. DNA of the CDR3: TGTGCCAGCTCAGGACAGGGGCTATCCCAAGAGACCCAGTACTTC. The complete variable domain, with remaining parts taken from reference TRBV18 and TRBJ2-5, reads NAGVMQNPRHLVRRRGQEARLRCSPMKGHSHVYWYRQLPEEGLKFMVYLQKENIIDESGMPKERFSAEFPKEGPSILRIQQVVRGDSAAYFCASSGQGLSQETQYFGPGTRLLVL.

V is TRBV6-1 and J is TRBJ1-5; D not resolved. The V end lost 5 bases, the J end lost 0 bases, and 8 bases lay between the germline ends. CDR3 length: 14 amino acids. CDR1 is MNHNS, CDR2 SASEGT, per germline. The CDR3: CASSQINSNQPQHF. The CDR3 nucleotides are TGTGCCAGCAGTCAGATTAATAGCAATCAGCCCCAGCATTTT.

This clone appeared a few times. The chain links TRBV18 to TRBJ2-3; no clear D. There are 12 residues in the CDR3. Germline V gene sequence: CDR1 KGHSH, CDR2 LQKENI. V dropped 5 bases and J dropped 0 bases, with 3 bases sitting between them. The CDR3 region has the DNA TGTGCCAGCTCATCTAGCACAGATACGCAGTATTTT. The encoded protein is CASSSSTDTQYF.

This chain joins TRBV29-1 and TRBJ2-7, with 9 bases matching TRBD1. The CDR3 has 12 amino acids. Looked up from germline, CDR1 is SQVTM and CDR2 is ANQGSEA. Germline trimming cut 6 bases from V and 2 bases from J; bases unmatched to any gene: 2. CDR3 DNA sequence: TGCAGCGTCCGGACAGGGGCCTACGAGCAGTACTTC. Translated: CSVRTGAYEQYF.

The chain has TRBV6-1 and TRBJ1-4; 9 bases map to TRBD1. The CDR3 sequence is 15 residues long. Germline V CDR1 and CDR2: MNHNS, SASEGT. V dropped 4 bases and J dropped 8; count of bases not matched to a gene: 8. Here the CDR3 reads CASSVQGAQQEKLFF. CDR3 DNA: TGTGCCAGCAGTGTACAGGGGGCGCAACAGGAAAAACTGTTTTTT.

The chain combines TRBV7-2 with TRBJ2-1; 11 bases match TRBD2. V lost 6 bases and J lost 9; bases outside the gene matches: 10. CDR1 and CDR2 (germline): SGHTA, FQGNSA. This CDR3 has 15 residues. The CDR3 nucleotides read TGTGCCAGCAGTGAGCTACTAGCGGGGGTTGGTGAGCAGTTCTTC. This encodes CASSELLAGVGEQFF.

In DNA, the CDR3 is TGTGCCTTAATAGACAGGGGGTGGGGGACCCAGTACTTC. Protein sequence: CALIDRGWGTQYF. The chain combines TRBV30 with TRBJ2-5, with 9 bases identical to TRBD1. Germline values: CDR1 GTSNPN, CDR2 SVGIG (reference sequence). The CDR3 runs 13 residues. Germline trimming cut 7 bases from V and 7 bases from J; bases unmatched to any gene: 10.

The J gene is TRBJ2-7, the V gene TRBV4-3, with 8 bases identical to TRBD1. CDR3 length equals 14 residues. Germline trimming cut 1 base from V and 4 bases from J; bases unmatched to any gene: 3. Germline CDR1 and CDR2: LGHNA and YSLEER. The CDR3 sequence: CASSQGRGRYEQYF. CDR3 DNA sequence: TGCGCCAGCAGCCAAGGCAGGGGGCGGTACGAGCAGTACTTC.

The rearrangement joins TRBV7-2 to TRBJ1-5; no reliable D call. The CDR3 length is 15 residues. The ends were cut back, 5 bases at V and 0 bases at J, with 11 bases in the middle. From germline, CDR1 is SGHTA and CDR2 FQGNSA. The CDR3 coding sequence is TGTGCCAGCAGCCCACAGCAAAATAGCAATCAGCCCCAGCATTTT. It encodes CASSPQQNSNQPQHF.